The sequence of this T cell receptor beta chain was determined in a study of CXCR3-negative and CXCR3-positive naive CD8 T cells. In the study overall: Per-library TRB read counts averaged about 1.5 +/- 0.3 million, adding up to 130 million to 150 million in total.

The CDR3 consists of 14 residues. The germline V gene has CDR1 SQVTM and CDR2 ANQGSEA. Libraries were UMI-labeled 5' RACE TRB cDNA. One entry per CDR3 protein, without DNA, is what TCRdb gives after re-calling the 5' RACE reads. This listing includes 100,000 to 150,000 distinct CDR3 sequences. As for this clonotype: What it binds is not known.

General observations from the study: Naive cells that were CXCR3-negative or CXCR3-positive used TRBV-TRBJ genes alike, while memory cells diverged.

The V and J genes are TRBV29-1 and TRBJ2-5; the D call from TCRdb, TRBD2, cannot be confirmed without DNA. This sequence was found in a human donor in good health. Some clones in this sample may be carry-over from other donors' samples. Sequencing was carried out using naive CXCR3- CD8+ T cells from blood. Sample subset: CD45RO-CCR7+CD27+CD95- naive CD8+ T cells lacking CXCR3 (TNR3-). CDR3 loop: CSVEGLAGVETQYF.